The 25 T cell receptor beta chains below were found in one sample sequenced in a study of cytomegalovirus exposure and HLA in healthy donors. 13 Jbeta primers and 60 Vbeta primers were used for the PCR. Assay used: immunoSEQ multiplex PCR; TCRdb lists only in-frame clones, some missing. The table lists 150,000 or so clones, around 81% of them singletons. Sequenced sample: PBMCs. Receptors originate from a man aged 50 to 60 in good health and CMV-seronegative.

The CDR3 region is CACSHRGLNTEAFF. The CDR3 region has the DNA TGTGCCTGTTCTCACAGGGGGCTGAACACTGAAGCTTTCTTT. The V call is TRBV30, the J call TRBJ1-1, with 9 bases fitting TRBD1. Germline CDR1 and CDR2: GTSNPN and SVGIG (reference sequence). The ends lost 6 bases at V and 0 bases at J; junction bases unmatched: 5. This CDR3 is 14 amino acids long.

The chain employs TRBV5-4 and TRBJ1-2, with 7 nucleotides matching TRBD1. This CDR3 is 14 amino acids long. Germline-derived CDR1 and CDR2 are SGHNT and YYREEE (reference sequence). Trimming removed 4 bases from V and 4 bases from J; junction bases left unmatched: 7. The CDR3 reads CASSQAGGGYGYTF. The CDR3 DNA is TGTGCCAGCAGCCAGGCAGGGGGTGGCTATGGCTACACCTTC.

The CDR3 reads CASSLTLAGGYNEQFF. Written as DNA, the CDR3 is TGTGCCAGCAGCTTAACACTAGCGGGGGGCTACAATGAGCAGTTCTTC. This chain links TRBV7-2 with TRBJ2-1; 12 nucleotides agree with TRBD2. There are 16 residues in the CDR3. V lost 2 bases to trimming and J lost 3 bases; unmatched junction nucleotides: 2. Germline loops: CDR1 SGHTA, CDR2 FQGNSA.

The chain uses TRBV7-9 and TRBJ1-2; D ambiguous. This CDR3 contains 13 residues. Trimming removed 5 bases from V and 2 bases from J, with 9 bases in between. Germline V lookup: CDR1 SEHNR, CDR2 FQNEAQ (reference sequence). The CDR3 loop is CASSTAGNYGYTF. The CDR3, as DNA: TGTGCCAGCAGCACGGCCGGGAACTATGGCTACACCTTC.

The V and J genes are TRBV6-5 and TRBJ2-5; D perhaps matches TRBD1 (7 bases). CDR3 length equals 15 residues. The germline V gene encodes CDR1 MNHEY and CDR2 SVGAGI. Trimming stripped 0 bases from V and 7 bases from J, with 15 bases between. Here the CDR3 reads CASSYSLAQGGTQYF. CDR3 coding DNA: TGTGCCAGCAGTTACTCCCTGGCTCAGGGGGGGACCCAGTACTTC.

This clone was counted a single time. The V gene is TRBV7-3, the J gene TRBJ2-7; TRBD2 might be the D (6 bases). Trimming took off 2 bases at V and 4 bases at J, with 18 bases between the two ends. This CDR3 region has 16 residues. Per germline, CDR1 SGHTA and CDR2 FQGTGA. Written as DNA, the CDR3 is TGTGCCAGCAGCTTAGGGTCGGCGGGACTTGGGTACGAGCAGTACTTC. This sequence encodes CASSLGSAGLGYEQYF. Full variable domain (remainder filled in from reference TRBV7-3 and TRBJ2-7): GAGVSQTPSNKVTEKGKYVELRCDPISGHTALYWYRQSLGQGPEFLIYFQGTGAADDSGLPNDRFFAVRPEGSVSTLKIQRTERGDSAVYLCASSLGSAGLGYEQYFGPGTRLTVT.

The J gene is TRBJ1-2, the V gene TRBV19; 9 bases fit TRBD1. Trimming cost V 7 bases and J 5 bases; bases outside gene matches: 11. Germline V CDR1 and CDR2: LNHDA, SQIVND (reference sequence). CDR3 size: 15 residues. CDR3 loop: CASTSTLTGGYGYTF. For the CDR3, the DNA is TGTGCCAGTACCTCGACCCTGACAGGGGGGTATGGCTACACCTTC. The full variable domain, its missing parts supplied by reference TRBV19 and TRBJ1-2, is DGGITQSPKYLFRKEGQNVTLSCEQNLNHDAMYWYRQDPGQGLRLIYYSQIVNDFQKGDIAEGYSVSREKKESFPLTVTSAQKNPTAFYLCASTSTLTGGYGYTFGSGTRLTVV.

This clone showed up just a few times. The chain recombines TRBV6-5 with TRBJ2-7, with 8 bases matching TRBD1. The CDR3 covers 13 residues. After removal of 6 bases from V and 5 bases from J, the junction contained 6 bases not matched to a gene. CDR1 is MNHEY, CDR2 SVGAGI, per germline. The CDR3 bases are TGTGCCAGCAGGCTTTGGACAGGGAACGAGCAGTACTTC. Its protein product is CASRLWTGNEQYF.

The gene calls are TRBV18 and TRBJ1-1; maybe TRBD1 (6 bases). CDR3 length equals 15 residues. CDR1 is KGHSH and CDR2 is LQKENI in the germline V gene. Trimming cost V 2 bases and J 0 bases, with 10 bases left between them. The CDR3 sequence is CASSPKTGMNTEAFF. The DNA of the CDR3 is TGTGCCAGCTCACCAAAAACAGGGATGAACACTGAAGCTTTCTTT.

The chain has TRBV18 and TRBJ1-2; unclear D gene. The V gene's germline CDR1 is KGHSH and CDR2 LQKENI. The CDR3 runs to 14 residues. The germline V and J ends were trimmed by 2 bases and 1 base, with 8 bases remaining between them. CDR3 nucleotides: TGTGCCAGCTCACCAAACAGTAATAACTATGGCTACACCTTC. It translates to CASSPNSNNYGYTF.

The CDR3 sequence: CASSFRTETGEQYF. The CDR3 DNA reads as TGTGCCAGCAGCTTCCGGACAGAGACGGGCGAGCAGTACTTC. This chain links TRBV7-9 with TRBJ2-7; D is possibly TRBD1 (6 bases). Germline V CDR1 and CDR2: SEHNR, FQNEAQ (reference sequence). The V gene lost 3 bases and the J gene lost 6 bases, with 15 bases spanning the gap. CDR3 length: 14 residues. The entire variable domain, with the rest obtained from reference TRBV7-9 and TRBJ2-7, is as follows: DTGVSQNPRHKITKRGQNVTFRCDPISEHNRLYWYRQTLGQGPEFLTYFQNEAQLEKSRLLSDRFSAERPKGSFSTLEIQRTEQGDSAMYLCASSFRTETGEQYFGPGTRLTVT.

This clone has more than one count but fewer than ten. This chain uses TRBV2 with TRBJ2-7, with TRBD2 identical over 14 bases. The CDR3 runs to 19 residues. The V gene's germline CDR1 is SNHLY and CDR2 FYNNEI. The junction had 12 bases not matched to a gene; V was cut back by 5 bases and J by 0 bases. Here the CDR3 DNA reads TGTGCCAGCAGTCCCCGTCGACTAGCGGGGGGGAGAAGCTCCTACGAGCAGTACTTC. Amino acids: CASSPRRLAGGRSSYEQYF. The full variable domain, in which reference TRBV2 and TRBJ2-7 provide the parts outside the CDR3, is EPEVTQTPSHQVTQMGQEVILRCVPISNHLYFYWYRQILGQKVEFLVSFYNNEISEKSEIFDDQFSVERPDGSNFTLKIRSTKLEDSAMYFCASSPRRLAGGRSSYEQYFGPGTRLTVT.

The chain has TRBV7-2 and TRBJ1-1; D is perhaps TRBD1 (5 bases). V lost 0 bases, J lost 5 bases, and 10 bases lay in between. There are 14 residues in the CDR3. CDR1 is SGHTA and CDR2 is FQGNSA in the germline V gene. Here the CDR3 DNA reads TGTGCCAGCAGCTTAGCAGGGGCATTAACTGAAGCTTTCTTT. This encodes CASSLAGALTEAFF.

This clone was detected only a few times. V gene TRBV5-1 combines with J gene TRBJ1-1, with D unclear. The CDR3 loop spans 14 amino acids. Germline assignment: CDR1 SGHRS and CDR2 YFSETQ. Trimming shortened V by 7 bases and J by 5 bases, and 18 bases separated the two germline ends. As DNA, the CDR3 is TGCGCCAGCGAGGAAGGAACCAGCAAAACTGAAGCTTTCTTT. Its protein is CASEEGTSKTEAFF.

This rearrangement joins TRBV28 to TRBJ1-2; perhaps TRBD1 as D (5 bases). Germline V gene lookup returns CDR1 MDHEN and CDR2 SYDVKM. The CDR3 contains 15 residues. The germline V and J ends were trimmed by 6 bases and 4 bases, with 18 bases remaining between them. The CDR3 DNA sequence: TGTGCCAGCAGCCCCGTACAGGTTGTAGTCTATGGCTACACCTTC. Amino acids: CASSPVQVVVYGYTF.

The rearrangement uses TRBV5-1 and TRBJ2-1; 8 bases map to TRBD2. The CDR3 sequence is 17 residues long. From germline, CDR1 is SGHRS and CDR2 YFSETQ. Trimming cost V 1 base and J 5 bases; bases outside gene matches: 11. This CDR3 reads CASSLSVPGLVNNEQFF. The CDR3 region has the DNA TGCGCCAGCAGCTTGTCTGTACCGGGACTAGTTAACAATGAGCAGTTCTTC. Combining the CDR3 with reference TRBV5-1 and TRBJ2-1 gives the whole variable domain KAGVTQTPRYLIKTRGQQVTLSCSPISGHRSVSWYQQTPGQGLQFLFEYFSETQRNKGNFPGRFSGRQFSNSRSEMNVSTLELGDSALYLCASSLSVPGLVNNEQFFGPGTRLTVL.

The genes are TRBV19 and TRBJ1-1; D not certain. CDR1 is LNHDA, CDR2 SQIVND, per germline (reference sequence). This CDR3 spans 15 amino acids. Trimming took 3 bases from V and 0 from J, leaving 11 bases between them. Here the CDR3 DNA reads TGTGCCAGTAGTATTATCGGACTCCTGAACACTGAAGCTTTCTTT. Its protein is CASSIIGLLNTEAFF.

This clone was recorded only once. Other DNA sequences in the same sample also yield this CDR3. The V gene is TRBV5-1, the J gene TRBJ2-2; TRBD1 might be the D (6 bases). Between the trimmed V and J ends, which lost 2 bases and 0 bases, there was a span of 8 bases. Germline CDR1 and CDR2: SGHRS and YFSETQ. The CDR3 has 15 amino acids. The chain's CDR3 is CASSLGTTNTGELFF. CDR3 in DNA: TGCGCCAGCAGCTTAGGGACAACGAACACCGGGGAGCTGTTTTTT.

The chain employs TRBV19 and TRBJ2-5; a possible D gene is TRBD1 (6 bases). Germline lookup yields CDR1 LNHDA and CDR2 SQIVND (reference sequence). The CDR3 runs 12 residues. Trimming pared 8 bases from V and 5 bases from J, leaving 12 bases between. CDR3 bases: TGTGCCAGTGGACAGAGCCAGGAGACCCAGTACTTC. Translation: CASGQSQETQYF.

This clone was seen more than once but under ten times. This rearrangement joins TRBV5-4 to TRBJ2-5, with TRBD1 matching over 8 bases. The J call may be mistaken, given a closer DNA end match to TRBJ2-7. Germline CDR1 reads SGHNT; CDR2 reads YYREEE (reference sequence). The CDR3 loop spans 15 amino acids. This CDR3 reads CASSLPGQGFHEQYF. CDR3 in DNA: TGTGCCAGCAGCTTGCCTGGACAGGGTTTCCACGAGCAGTACTTC.

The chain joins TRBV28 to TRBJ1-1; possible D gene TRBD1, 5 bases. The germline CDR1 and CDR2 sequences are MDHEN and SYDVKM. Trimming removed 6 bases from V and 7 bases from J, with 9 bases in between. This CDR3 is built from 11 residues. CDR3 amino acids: CASRGRDEAFF. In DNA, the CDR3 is TGTGCCAGCAGGGGCAGGGATGAAGCTTTCTTT.

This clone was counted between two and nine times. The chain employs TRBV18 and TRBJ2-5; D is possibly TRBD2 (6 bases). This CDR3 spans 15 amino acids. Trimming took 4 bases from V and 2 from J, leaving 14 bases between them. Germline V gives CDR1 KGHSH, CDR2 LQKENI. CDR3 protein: CASSRNGGSQETQYF. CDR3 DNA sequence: TGTGCCAGCTCACGTAACGGAGGGTCTCAAGAGACCCAGTACTTC.

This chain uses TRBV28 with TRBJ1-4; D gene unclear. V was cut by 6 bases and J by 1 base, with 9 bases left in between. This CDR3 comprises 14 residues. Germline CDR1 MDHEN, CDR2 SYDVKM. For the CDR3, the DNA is TGTGCCAGCAGCCTTACAAAAACTAATGAAAAACTGTTTTTT. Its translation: CASSLTKTNEKLFF.

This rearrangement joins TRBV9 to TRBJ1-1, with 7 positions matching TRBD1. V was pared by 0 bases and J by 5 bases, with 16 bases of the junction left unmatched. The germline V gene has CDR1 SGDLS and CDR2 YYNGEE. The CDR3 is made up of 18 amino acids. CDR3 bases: TGTGCCAGCAGCGTAGATTCTTCGGGAGGGGGCCGTGAGACTGAAGCTTTCTTT. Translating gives CASSVDSSGGGRETEAFF.

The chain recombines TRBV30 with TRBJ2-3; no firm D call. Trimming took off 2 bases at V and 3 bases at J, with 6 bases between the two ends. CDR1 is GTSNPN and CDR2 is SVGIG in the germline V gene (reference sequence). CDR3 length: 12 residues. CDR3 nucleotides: TGTGCCTGGAGTCCCCCGACAGATACGCAGTATTTT. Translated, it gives CAWSPPTDTQYF. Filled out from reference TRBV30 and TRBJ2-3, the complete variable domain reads SQTIHQWPATLVQPVGSPLSLECTVEGTSNPNLYWYRQAAGRGLQLLFYSVGIGQISSEVPQNLSASRPQDRQFILSSKKLLLSDSGFYLCAWSPPTDTQYFGPGTRLTVL.